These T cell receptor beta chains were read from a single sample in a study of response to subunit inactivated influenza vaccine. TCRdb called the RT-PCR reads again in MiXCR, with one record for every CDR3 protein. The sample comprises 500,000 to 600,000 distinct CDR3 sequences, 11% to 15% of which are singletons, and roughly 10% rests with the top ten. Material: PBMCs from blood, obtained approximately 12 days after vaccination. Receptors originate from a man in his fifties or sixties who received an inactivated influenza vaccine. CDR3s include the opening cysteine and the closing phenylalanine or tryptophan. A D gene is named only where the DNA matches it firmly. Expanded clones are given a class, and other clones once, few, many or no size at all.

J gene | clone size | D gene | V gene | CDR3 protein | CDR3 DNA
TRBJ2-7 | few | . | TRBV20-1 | CSAHSLRAGEQYF | TGCAGTGCCCATAGCCTCCGCGCAGGGGAGCAGTACTTC
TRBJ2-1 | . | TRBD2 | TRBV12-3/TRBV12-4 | CASKLLAGGFNEQFF | TGTGCCAGCAAGCTCTTAGCGGGGGGCTTCAATGAGCAGTTCTTC
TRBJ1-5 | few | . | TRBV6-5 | CASSYSSARAGNQPQHF | TGTGCCAGCAGTTACTCGTCGGCGAGGGCGGGGAACCAGCCCCAGCATTTT
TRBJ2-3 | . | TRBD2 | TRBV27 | CASSLWFSGGLNTDTQYF | TGTGCCAGCAGTTTATGGTTCAGCGGGGGGCTAAACACAGATACGCAGTATTTT
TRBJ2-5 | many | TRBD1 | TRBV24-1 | CATSDFGTGDETQYF | TGTGCCACCAGTGATTTTGGGACAGGGGACGAGACCCAGTACTTC
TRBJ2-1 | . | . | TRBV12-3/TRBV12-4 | CASRAGRQAYNEQFF | TGTGCCAGCAGGGCGGGGAGGCAGGCCTACAATGAGCAGTTCTTC
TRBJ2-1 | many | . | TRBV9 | CASSVVGGSYNEQFF | TGTGCCAGCAGCGTTGTGGGAGGCAGCTACAATGAGCAGTTCTTC
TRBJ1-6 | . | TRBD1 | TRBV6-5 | CASSYGGQGSNSPLHF | TGTGCCAGCAGTTACGGGGGACAGGGGAGTAATTCACCCCTCCACTTT
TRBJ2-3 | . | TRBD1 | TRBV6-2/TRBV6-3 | CASSYSGTGGPKTLTDTQYF | TGTGCCAGCAGTTACTCGGGGACAGGGGGCCCTAAGACCCTCACAGATACGCAGTATTTT
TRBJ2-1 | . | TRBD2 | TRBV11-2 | CASSLAGTIYNEQFF | TGTGCCAGCAGCTTAGCGGGGACTATCTACAATGAGCAGTTCTTC
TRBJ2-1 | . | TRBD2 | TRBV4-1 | CASSQASGGPLSYNEQFF | TGCGCCAGCAGCCAAGCTAGCGGGGGCCCCTTATCCTACAATGAGCAGTTCTTC
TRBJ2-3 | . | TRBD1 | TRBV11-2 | CASSADRAGDTQYF | TGTGCCAGCAGCGCCGACAGGGCCGGAGATACGCAGTATTTT
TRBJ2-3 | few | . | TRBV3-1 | CASSQGVADTQYF | TGTGCCAGCAGCCAAGGCGTAGCAGATACGCAGTATTTT
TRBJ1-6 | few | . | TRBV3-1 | CASSQVEASASSPLHF | TGTGCCAGCAGCCAAGTTGAAGCTTCTGCAAGCTCACCCCTCCACTTT